One and the same sample provided the 26 T cell receptor beta chains below, sequenced in a study of shared clonotypes between healthy human individuals. Sequenced by immunoSEQ multiplex PCR; TCRdb stores in-frame clones only, minus some. The sample has fewer than 650,000 clones; about 79% are singletons. The sample comprised PBMCs. Source of these receptors: a woman in her thirties or forties in good health. Some clones in this sample may be carry-over from other donors' samples.

This chain connects TRBV7-3 to TRBJ2-7; weak D call: TRBD2 (5 bases). The CDR3 is 15 amino acids. V was pared by 5 bases and J by 7 bases, with 21 bases between. Germline lookup yields CDR1 SGHTA and CDR2 FQGTGA. For the CDR3, the DNA is TGTGCCAGCAGCCCGGACTCCGGGCCGGCGGGTGAGCAGTACTTC. It is translated as CASSPDSGPAGEQYF.

This rearrangement joins TRBV27 to TRBJ2-3; the D gene is possibly TRBD2 (6 bases). Germline V gives CDR1 MNHEY, CDR2 SMNVEV (reference sequence). The CDR3 has 13 amino acids. V was pared by 5 bases and J by 2 bases, with 8 bases between. The CDR3 DNA sequence: TGTGCCAGCAGTGGAGGGACCACAGATACGCAGTATTTT. It yields the protein CASSGGTTDTQYF.

About this clone: Just one base apart from a much larger clone, this may be a read error. The gene calls are TRBV7-9 and TRBJ1-1; D uncertain. CDR1 and CDR2 from the germline V gene are SEHNR and FQNEAQ (reference sequence). Trimming took off 1 base at V and 2 bases at J, with 5 bases between the two ends. CDR3 size: 13 residues. The CDR3 loop reads CASSLDVNTEAFF. CDR3 nucleotides: TGTGCCAGCAGCTTAGACGTCAACACTGAAGCTTTCTTT.

The gene calls are TRBV6-5 and TRBJ1-2; tentative D call: TRBD1 (6 bases). V was shortened by 2 bases and J by 3 bases, with 16 bases between the two germline ends. The CDR3 is 16 residues long. CDR1 is MNHEY and CDR2 is SVGAGI in the germline V gene. Here the CDR3 reads CASSYQGQGRDYGYTF. CDR3 nucleotides: TGTGCCAGCAGTTACCAAGGGCAGGGGAGGGACTATGGCTACACCTTC.

The J gene is TRBJ1-1, the V gene TRBV4-1, with D perhaps matching TRBD1 (5 bases). The V gene's germline CDR1 is MGHRA and CDR2 YSYEKL. V was pared by 0 bases and J by 6 bases, with 17 bases between. The CDR3 loop spans 16 amino acids. CDR3 bases: TGCGCCAGCAGCCAAGATGGGACCCGGGCGAGAGCTGAAGCTTTCTTT. Translated, it gives CASSQDGTRARAEAFF.

The CDR3 here is CASSRGGRGTYEQYF. DNA for the CDR3: TGCGCCAGCAGCCGGGGCGGGCGGGGCACCTACGAGCAGTACTTC. The rearrangement links TRBV5-1 to TRBJ2-7; tentative D call: TRBD2 (6 bases). This CDR3 comprises 15 residues. With 4 bases removed from V and 2 bases from J, the gap between germline ends came to 16 bases. In germline, CDR1 is SGHRS, CDR2 YFSETQ.

The chain joins TRBV27 to TRBJ2-1; 16 nucleotides line up with TRBD2. Germline-derived CDR1 and CDR2 are MNHEY and SMNVEV (reference sequence). The CDR3 length is 15 residues. After removal of 6 bases from V and 10 bases from J, the junction contained 6 bases not matched to a gene. This CDR3 reads CASSLGTSGRDEQFF. In DNA, the CDR3 is TGTGCCAGCAGCCTCGGGACTAGCGGGAGGGACGAGCAGTTCTTC.

The rearrangement joins TRBV30 to TRBJ2-3; 7 bases agree with TRBD1. J gave up 2 bases and V 4 bases, and 6 bases lay outside the gene matches. Germline loops: CDR1 GTSNPN, CDR2 SVGIG (reference sequence). This CDR3 spans 14 amino acids. The CDR3 bases are TGTGCCTGGAACCTGGGACAGCACACAGATACGCAGTATTTT. Translating gives CAWNLGQHTDTQYF.

The rearrangement joins TRBV6-1 to TRBJ2-1; 10 positions agree with TRBD1. Germline V CDR1 and CDR2: MNHNS, SASEGT. The CDR3 contains 14 residues. J gave up 7 bases and V 6 bases, and 6 bases lay outside the gene matches. This CDR3 is CASSRDRGINEQFF. The DNA of the CDR3 is TGTGCCAGCAGCCGGGACAGGGGAATAAATGAGCAGTTCTTC.

The table lists this clone with a few counts. The CDR3 DNA reads as TGTGCCAGCAGTGGACAGGGAAGCACAGATACGCAGTATTTT. Its protein product is CASSGQGSTDTQYF. The chain has TRBV2 and TRBJ2-3; 7 bases are shared with TRBD1. V lost 4 bases to trimming and J lost 0 bases; unmatched junction nucleotides: 1. This CDR3 is built from 14 residues. Germline V lookup: CDR1 SNHLY, CDR2 FYNNEI. The entire variable domain, with the rest obtained from reference TRBV2 and TRBJ2-3, is as follows: EPEVTQTPSHQVTQMGQEVILRCVPISNHLYFYWYRQILGQKVEFLVSFYNNEISEKSEIFDDQFSVERPDGSNFTLKIRSTKLEDSAMYFCASSGQGSTDTQYFGPGTRLTVL.

This clone was recorded once. The chain joins TRBV7-3 to TRBJ2-1, with 7 positions matching TRBD2. Germline CDR1 is SGHTA and CDR2 is FQGTGA. V dropped 1 base and J dropped 4; count of bases not matched to a gene: 4. The CDR3 is 15 residues long. The CDR3 protein is CASSLNLADYNEQFF. For the CDR3, the DNA is TGTGCCAGCAGCTTAAACCTAGCGGATTACAATGAGCAGTTCTTC. Full variable domain (remainder filled in from reference TRBV7-3 and TRBJ2-1): GAGVSQTPSNKVTEKGKYVELRCDPISGHTALYWYRQSLGQGPEFLIYFQGTGAADDSGLPNDRFFAVRPEGSVSTLKIQRTERGDSAVYLCASSLNLADYNEQFFGPGTRLTVL.

The V call is TRBV5-1, the J call TRBJ1-2; 8 bases fit TRBD1. Germline V gene lookup returns CDR1 SGHRS and CDR2 YFSETQ. The trim removed 4 bases at V and 8 bases at J, leaving 13 bases unmatched. This CDR3 has 15 residues. This CDR3 reads CASSLTSGGPLGYTF. The CDR3, as DNA: TGCGCCAGCAGCCTAACCTCAGGGGGCCCGCTGGGCTACACCTTC. The entire variable domain, with the rest obtained from reference TRBV5-1 and TRBJ1-2, is as follows: KAGVTQTPRYLIKTRGQQVTLSCSPISGHRSVSWYQQTPGQGLQFLFEYFSETQRNKGNFPGRFSGRQFSNSRSEMNVSTLELGDSALYLCASSLTSGGPLGYTFGSGTRLTVV.

Of note for this clone: This may come from a read error, since a much larger clone is one base off. The chain carries TRBV9 and TRBJ2-5, with TRBD1 identical over 8 bases. J lost 4 bases, V lost 4 bases, and 3 bases had no gene match. The CDR3 runs 13 residues. Germline CDR1 reads SGDLS; CDR2 reads YYNGEE. The CDR3 DNA follows: TGTGCCAGCAGCCCAGGACAGGGAGAGACCCAGTACTTC. Protein sequence: CASSPGQGETQYF. Based on the CDR3 plus reference TRBV9 and TRBJ2-5, the full variable domain is DSGVTQTPKHLITATGQRVTLRCSPRSGDLSVYWYQQSLDQGLQFLIQYYNGEERAKGNILERFSAQQFPDLHSELNLSSLELGDSALYFCASSPGQGETQYFGPGTRLLVL.

This clone was counted between two and nine times. V usage is TRBV6-1 and J usage is TRBJ1-4; no firm D call. The CDR3 contains 15 residues. V lost 2 bases, J lost 12 bases, and 19 bases lay in between. The germline V gene encodes CDR1 MNHNS and CDR2 SASEGT. The CDR3 DNA reads as TGTGCCAGCAGTGAATCCAGATTCGCCGGTGGGGAACTGTTTTTT. This codes for CASSESRFAGGELFF.

V gene TRBV2 combines with J gene TRBJ2-1; tentative D call: TRBD1 (6 bases). Germline V CDR1 and CDR2: SNHLY, FYNNEI. This CDR3 is 13 amino acids long. The V gene lost 6 bases and the J gene lost 4 bases, with 10 bases spanning the gap. CDR3 region: CASSPGQYNEQFF. The CDR3, as DNA: TGTGCCAGCAGCCCCGGACAGTACAATGAGCAGTTCTTC.

The rearrangement uses TRBV6-5 and TRBJ1-2, with 8 bases fitting TRBD1. The CDR3 runs 14 residues. J gave up 4 bases and V 2 bases, and 3 bases lay outside the gene matches. Germline V gives CDR1 MNHEY, CDR2 SVGAGI. CDR3 bases: TGTGCCAGCAGTTACCGGACAGGGTTCTATGGCTACACCTTC. Residues: CASSYRTGFYGYTF.

V is TRBV7-9 and J is TRBJ2-5; perhaps TRBD1 as D (5 bases). The CDR3 sequence is 14 residues long. Trimming removed 6 bases from V and 4 bases from J, with 15 bases in between. Germline CDR1 is SEHNR and CDR2 is FQNEAQ (reference sequence). The CDR3, as DNA: TGTGCCAGCAGAAAACCCAGGGCCCCAGAGACCCAGTACTTC. It encodes CASRKPRAPETQYF.

V usage is TRBV4-1 and J usage is TRBJ1-1; D is undetermined. V was pared by 0 bases and J by 3 bases, with 14 bases between. The length of the CDR3 is 16 residues. Germline lookup yields CDR1 MGHRA and CDR2 YSYEKL. Here the CDR3 reads CASSQELGQAYTEAFF. CDR3 DNA sequence: TGCGCCAGCAGCCAAGAACTCGGTCAGGCGTACACTGAAGCTTTCTTT.

The V gene is TRBV5-5, the J gene TRBJ2-7, with D perhaps TRBD2 (5 bases). The V gene lost 2 bases and the J gene lost 3 bases, with 6 bases spanning the gap. Germline V gene lookup returns CDR1 SGHKS and CDR2 YYEKEE (reference sequence). This CDR3 spans 12 amino acids. The DNA for the CDR3 is TGTGCCAGCAGCTTCCGGGGCTACGAGCAGTACTTC. Its protein is CASSFRGYEQYF.

The chain recombines TRBV11-3 with TRBJ2-7; 12 nucleotides agree with TRBD1. Germline V lookup: CDR1 SGHNT, CDR2 YENEEA. The CDR3 is 15 amino acids. V gave up 1 base and J gave up 6 bases; unmatched junction bases: 4. This chain's CDR3 is CASSLAGTGGSEQYF. The CDR3, as DNA: TGTGCCAGCAGCTTAGCCGGGACAGGGGGCAGCGAGCAGTACTTC.

CDR3 DNA sequence: TGTGCCAGCAGCCCTCGGACTAGCGGGAGGAATGAGCAGTTCTTC. This codes for CASSPRTSGRNEQFF. V usage is TRBV7-2 and J usage is TRBJ2-1; 14 nucleotides match TRBD2. The CDR3 has 15 amino acids. CDR1 and CDR2 (germline): SGHTA, FQGNSA. V shed 5 bases, J shed 7 bases, and the junction held 4 bases outside the gene matches.

The chain joins TRBV2 to TRBJ2-1, with 12 bases lining up with TRBD2. The CDR3 is 15 residues long. The ends lost 5 bases at V and 2 bases at J; junction bases unmatched: 1. Germline CDR1 and CDR2: SNHLY and FYNNEI. The CDR3 nucleotides are TGTGCCAGCAGTCGGACTAGCGGGACCTACAATGAGCAGTTCTTC. It encodes CASSRTSGTYNEQFF.

The chain joins TRBV5-1 to TRBJ2-2; 7 bases agree with TRBD1. This CDR3 has 16 amino acids. CDR1 is SGHRS, CDR2 YFSETQ, per germline. J lost 3 bases, V lost 0 bases, and 5 bases had no gene match. DNA for the CDR3: TGCGCCAGCAGCTTGGAGGGGGCGGTGGACACCGGGGAGCTGTTTTTT. This codes for CASSLEGAVDTGELFF.

This rearrangement joins TRBV4-2 to TRBJ1-1; D ambiguous. The CDR3 has 14 residues. Germline CDR1 and CDR2: LGHNA and YNFKEQ. The V end lost 1 base, the J end lost 1 base, and 7 bases lay between the germline ends. CDR3 nucleotide sequence: TGTGCCAGCAGCCAAGTCTTTGAGAACACTGAAGCTTTCTTT. Residues: CASSQVFENTEAFF.

V usage is TRBV5-1 and J usage is TRBJ1-4, with D unclear. Germline values: CDR1 SGHRS, CDR2 YFSETQ. The CDR3 covers 13 residues. Between the trimmed V and J ends, which lost 0 bases and 6 bases, there was a span of 6 bases. The CDR3 is CASSLALDEKLFF. The CDR3 DNA reads TGCGCCAGCAGCTTGGCTCTCGATGAAAAACTGTTTTTT.

The chain uses TRBV7-3 and TRBJ2-5, with 9 bases fitting TRBD2. The germline CDR1 and CDR2 sequences are SGHTA and FQGTGA. This CDR3 has 16 residues. V lost 5 bases, J lost 1 base, and 8 bases stayed unmatched. The CDR3, as DNA: TGTGCCAGCAGCCCACCCACGACTAGCGGCCAAGAGACCCAGTACTTC. It encodes CASSPPTTSGQETQYF.